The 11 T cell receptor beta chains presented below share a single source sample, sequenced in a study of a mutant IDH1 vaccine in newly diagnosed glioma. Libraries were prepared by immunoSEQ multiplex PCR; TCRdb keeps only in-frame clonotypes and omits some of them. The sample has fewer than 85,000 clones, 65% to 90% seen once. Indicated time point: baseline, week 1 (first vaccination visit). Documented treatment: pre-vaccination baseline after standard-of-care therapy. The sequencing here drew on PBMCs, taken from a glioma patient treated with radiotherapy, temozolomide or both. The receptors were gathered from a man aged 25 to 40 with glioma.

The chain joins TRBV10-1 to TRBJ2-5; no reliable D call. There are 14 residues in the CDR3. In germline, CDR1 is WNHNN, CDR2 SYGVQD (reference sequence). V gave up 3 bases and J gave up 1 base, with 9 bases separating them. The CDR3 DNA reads TGCGCCAGCAGTGAAGGCGGACCCCAAGAGACCCAGTACTTC. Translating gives CASSEGGPQETQYF.

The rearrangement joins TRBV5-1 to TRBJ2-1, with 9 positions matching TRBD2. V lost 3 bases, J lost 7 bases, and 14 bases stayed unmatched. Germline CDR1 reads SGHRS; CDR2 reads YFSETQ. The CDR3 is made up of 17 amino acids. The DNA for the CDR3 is TGCGCCAGCAGCTCGCCTTCTAGCGGGGCCATTTTAAATGAGCAGTTCTTC. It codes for CASSSPSSGAILNEQFF.

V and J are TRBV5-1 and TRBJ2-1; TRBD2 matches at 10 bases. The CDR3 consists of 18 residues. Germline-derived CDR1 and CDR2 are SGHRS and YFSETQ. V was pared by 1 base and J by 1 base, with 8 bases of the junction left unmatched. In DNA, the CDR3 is TGCGCCAGCAGCTTGAGTATAGCGGGGGGCCTTTCCTACAATGAGCAGTTCTTC. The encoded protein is CASSLSIAGGLSYNEQFF.

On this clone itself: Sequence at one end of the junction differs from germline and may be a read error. The CDR3 sequence: CGARGPYNSPLHF. The CDR3 DNA sequence: TGCGGTGCCCGGGGCCCCTATAATTCACCCCTCCACTTT. This chain links TRBV28 with TRBJ1-6, with D possibly being TRBD1 (5 bases). This CDR3 region has 13 residues. From germline, CDR1 is MDHEN and CDR2 SYDVKM.

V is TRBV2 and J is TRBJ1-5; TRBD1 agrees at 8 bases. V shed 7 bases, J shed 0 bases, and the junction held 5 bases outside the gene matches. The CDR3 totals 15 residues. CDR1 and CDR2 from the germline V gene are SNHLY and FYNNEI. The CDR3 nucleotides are TGTGCCAGCACGGACAGGGCTCGTAGCAATCAGCCCCAGCATTTT. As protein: CASTDRARSNQPQHF.

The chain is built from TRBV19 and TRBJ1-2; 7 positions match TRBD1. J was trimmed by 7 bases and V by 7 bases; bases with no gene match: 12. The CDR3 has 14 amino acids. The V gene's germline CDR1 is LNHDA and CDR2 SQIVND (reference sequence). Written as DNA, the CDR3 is TGTGCCAGTATTCTAACCGGGACAGTGTTTGGCTACACCTTC. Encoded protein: CASILTGTVFGYTF. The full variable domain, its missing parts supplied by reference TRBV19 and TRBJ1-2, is DGGITQSPKYLFRKEGQNVTLSCEQNLNHDAMYWYRQDPGQGLRLIYYSQIVNDFQKGDIAEGYSVSREKKESFPLTVTSAQKNPTAFYLCASILTGTVFGYTFGSGTRLTVV.

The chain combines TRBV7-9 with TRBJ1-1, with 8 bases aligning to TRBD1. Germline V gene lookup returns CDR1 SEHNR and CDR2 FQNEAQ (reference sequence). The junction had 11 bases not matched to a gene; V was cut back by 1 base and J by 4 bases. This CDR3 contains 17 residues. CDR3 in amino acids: CASSLVEPGGFVTEAFF. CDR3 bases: TGTGCCAGCAGCTTAGTAGAGCCAGGGGGCTTCGTCACTGAAGCTTTCTTT.

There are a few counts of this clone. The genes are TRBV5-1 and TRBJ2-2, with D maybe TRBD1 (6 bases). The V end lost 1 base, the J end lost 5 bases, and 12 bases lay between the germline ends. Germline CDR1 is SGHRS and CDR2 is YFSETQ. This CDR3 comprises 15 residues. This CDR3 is CASSLTGSLTGELFF. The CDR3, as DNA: TGCGCCAGCAGCTTGACAGGGAGCTTAACCGGGGAGCTGTTTTTT.

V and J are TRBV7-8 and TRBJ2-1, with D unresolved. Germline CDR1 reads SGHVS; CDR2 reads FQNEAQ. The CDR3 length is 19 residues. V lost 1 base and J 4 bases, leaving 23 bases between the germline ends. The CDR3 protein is CASSLVFPDENVAYNEQFF. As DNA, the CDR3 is TGTGCCAGCAGCTTAGTTTTTCCCGATGAAAACGTCGCGTACAATGAGCAGTTCTTC.

CDR3 in DNA: TGTGCCTCAACGGACCTAGCCAAAAACATTCAGTACTTC. This encodes CASTDLAKNIQYF. This chain joins TRBV19 and TRBJ2-4; D gene unclear. V was shortened by 11 bases and J by 0 bases, with 11 bases between the two germline ends. This CDR3 region has 13 residues. Per germline, CDR1 LNHDA and CDR2 SQIVND (reference sequence).

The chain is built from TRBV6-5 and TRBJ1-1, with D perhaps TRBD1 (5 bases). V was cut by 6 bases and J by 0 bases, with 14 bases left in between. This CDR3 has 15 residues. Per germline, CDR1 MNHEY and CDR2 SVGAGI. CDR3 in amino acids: CASSPWGGVNTEAFF. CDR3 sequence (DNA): TGTGCCAGCAGCCCTTGGGGGGGGGTGAACACTGAAGCTTTCTTT.